The 14 T cell receptor beta chains given below trace back to one sample, sequenced in a study of beta chain features in type 1 diabetes. Study-wide results and limits: All four CD4+ subsets from Type 1 diabetes patients carried moderately but significantly shorter TCRB CDR3s.

Investigators reverse transcribed all isolated RNA, so they sequenced expressed TCRB transcripts. TCRdb's table, derived via immunoSEQ multiplex PCR, lists solely in-frame clones and lacks some. The sample yields about 640,000 clones, under 15% seen once. These receptors' antigens are unknown. Material for sequencing was naive CD4+ T cells from blood. These TCRs come from a man in his thirties or forties with type 1 diabetes.

This clone has just a few counts. The chain is built from TRBV19 and TRBJ1-1; 8 bases fit TRBD1. The CDR3 is 14 amino acids. Germline lookup yields CDR1 LNHDA and CDR2 SQIVND (reference sequence). The ends lost 6 bases at V and 4 bases at J; junction bases unmatched: 7. This CDR3 is CASSVDRAFTEAFF. The CDR3 DNA reads as TGTGCCAGTAGCGTGGACAGGGCCTTCACTGAAGCTTTCTTT. Combining the CDR3 with reference TRBV19 and TRBJ1-1 gives the whole variable domain DGGITQSPKYLFRKEGQNVTLSCEQNLNHDAMYWYRQDPGQGLRLIYYSQIVNDFQKGDIAEGYSVSREKKESFPLTVTSAQKNPTAFYLCASSVDRAFTEAFFGQGTRLTVV.

This clone was counted only a few times. The chain recombines TRBV4-3 with TRBJ2-3, with 7 bases matching TRBD1. The CDR3 sequence is 14 residues long. V lost 4 bases to trimming and J lost 5 bases; unmatched junction nucleotides: 6. Looked up from germline, CDR1 is LGHNA and CDR2 is YSLEER. The CDR3 protein is CASSREGAGDTQYF. As DNA, the CDR3 is TGCGCCAGCAGCCGTGAGGGGGCGGGAGATACGCAGTATTTT.

The V and J genes are TRBV6-5 and TRBJ2-7; D may be TRBD1 or TRBD2 (5 bases each). Trimming pared 2 bases from V and 2 bases from J, leaving 10 bases between. Looked up from germline, CDR1 is MNHEY and CDR2 is SVGAGI. The CDR3 is 14 amino acids. CDR3 sequence (DNA): TGTGCCAGCAGTTACAATGGGGACCCCTACGAGCAGTACTTC. Protein: CASSYNGDPYEQYF.

This clone has a handful of counts. V usage is TRBV4-3 and J usage is TRBJ2-3; perhaps TRBD1 as D (5 bases). CDR3 length equals 15 residues. Looked up from germline, CDR1 is LGHNA and CDR2 is YSLEER. Trimming took off 0 bases at V and 8 bases at J, with 15 bases between the two ends. CDR3 sequence reads: CASSQETVAVGTQYF. CDR3 nucleotides: TGCGCCAGCAGCCAAGAGACAGTTGCAGTAGGTACGCAGTATTTT.

The chain couples TRBV29-1 to TRBJ1-2, with 8 bases matching TRBD1. The J segment lost 1 base and the V segment lost 6 bases, leaving 13 bases of the junction unmatched. Per germline, CDR1 SQVTM and CDR2 ANQGSEA. The CDR3 runs to 16 residues. CDR3 amino acids: CSVYPGQALLNYGYTF. The CDR3 nucleotides read TGCAGCGTATATCCGGGACAGGCTTTACTTAACTATGGCTACACCTTC.

In this sample, this clone turned up a few times. V is TRBV4-3 and J is TRBJ2-7; 8 bases agree with TRBD1. This CDR3 contains 13 residues. V was clipped by 4 bases and J by 6 bases; unmatched bases: 5. Germline lookup yields CDR1 LGHNA and CDR2 YSLEER. The CDR3 sequence is CASSPGQGLEQYF. CDR3 sequence (DNA): TGCGCCAGCAGCCCCGGACAGGGTCTCGAGCAGTACTTC.

This rearrangement joins TRBV6-6 to TRBJ1-4; no clear D gene. Germline V gives CDR1 MNHNY, CDR2 SVGAGI (reference sequence). CDR3 length: 14 residues. V was trimmed by 4 bases and J by 3 bases, leaving 9 bases between them. The CDR3 DNA follows: TGTGCCAGCAGTTTAAACCCTCCTAATGAAAAACTGTTTTTT. Its translation is CASSLNPPNEKLFF.

This clone was observed a handful of times. The chain has TRBV9 and TRBJ1-6; D is unclear. There are 14 residues in the CDR3. V was cut by 0 bases and J by 8 bases, with 9 bases left in between. Germline V gene sequence: CDR1 SGDLS, CDR2 YYNGEE. The CDR3 here is CASSVEQSYSPLHF. Written as DNA, the CDR3 is TGTGCCAGCAGCGTAGAACAGAGCTATTCACCCCTCCACTTT.

This clone was detected only a few times. This rearrangement joins TRBV5-1 to TRBJ2-1; D is unclear. From germline, CDR1 is SGHRS and CDR2 YFSETQ. This CDR3 region has 15 residues. V was trimmed by 2 bases and J by 0 bases, leaving 9 bases between them. CDR3 bases: TGCGCCAGCAGCTTAGGGTCTAGCTCCTACAATGAGCAGTTCTTC. Residues: CASSLGSSSYNEQFF. The full variable domain, completed using reference TRBV5-1 and TRBJ2-1, is KAGVTQTPRYLIKTRGQQVTLSCSPISGHRSVSWYQQTPGQGLQFLFEYFSETQRNKGNFPGRFSGRQFSNSRSEMNVSTLELGDSALYLCASSLGSSSYNEQFFGPGTRLTVL.

The chain couples TRBV9 to TRBJ2-2; tentative D call: TRBD1 (5 bases). With 4 bases removed from V and 5 bases from J, the gap between germline ends came to 9 bases. Per germline, CDR1 SGDLS and CDR2 YYNGEE. The CDR3 runs 13 residues. In nucleotides, the CDR3 is TGTGCCAGCAGCCCAGGGCTTACCGGGGAGCTGTTTTTT. The encoded protein is CASSPGLTGELFF.

This clone turned up a few times. This chain connects TRBV7-9 to TRBJ1-5, with 7 bases that match TRBD1. Germline assignment: CDR1 SEHNR and CDR2 FQNEAQ (reference sequence). V lost 7 bases to trimming and J lost 7 bases; unmatched junction nucleotides: 7. There are 13 residues in the CDR3. CDR3 loop: CASKQGSGQPQHF. DNA for the CDR3: TGTGCCAGCAAACAGGGGTCGGGCCAGCCCCAGCATTTT. Filled out from reference TRBV7-9 and TRBJ1-5, the complete variable domain reads DTGVSQNPRHKITKRGQNVTFRCDPISEHNRLYWYRQTLGQGPEFLTYFQNEAQLEKSRLLSDRFSAERPKGSFSTLEIQRTEQGDSAMYLCASKQGSGQPQHFGDGTRLSIL.

The chain combines TRBV11-3 with TRBJ1-4; 7 nucleotides line up with TRBD1. Trimming at V came to 6 bases and at J to 4 bases, leaving 5 bases not matched to a gene. CDR3 length: 14 amino acids. Per germline, CDR1 SGHNT and CDR2 YENEEA. The CDR3 sequence is CASSADRSNEKLFF. Written as DNA, the CDR3 is TGTGCCAGCAGTGCGGACAGGAGTAATGAAAAACTGTTTTTT.

Only a few counts were recorded for this clone. The chain couples TRBV21-1 to TRBJ2-1; the table's D call, TRBD2, has no DNA check behind it. TRBV21-1 is labeled a pseudogene. This CDR3 region has 16 residues. The CDR3 spells CASSNLKLGSYNEQFF. Here the CDR3 DNA reads TGTGCCAGCAGCAACCTGAAGCTAGGCTCCTACAATGAGCAGTTCTTC.

This rearrangement joins TRBV29-1 to TRBJ2-5; no definite D call. CDR3 size: 14 residues. V was clipped by 4 bases and J by 0 bases, with 12 bases between them. CDR1 SQVTM and CDR2 ANQGSEA come from the germline V gene. CDR3 in amino acids: CSVAPRQYQETQYF. CDR3 in DNA: TGCAGCGTTGCACCCCGGCAGTACCAAGAGACCCAGTACTTC.